Listed here is a single T cell receptor beta chain. Antigen unknown. The data are from a study of T cells expressing NK-cell markers. Whole-study context: Most of the eight sequenced donors were HCMV-seropositive; one was seronegative.

Study-wide findings and caveats: Unclear, still, was the HCMV specificity of the expanded NKG2C+ T cell clones. The same clonotypes also predominated in the CD3+CD56-NKG2C+ fraction of several donors.

Using the 5' RACE reads, TCRdb records one entry per CDR3 protein without DNA. The sample totals about half a million distinct CDR3 sequences. The sample was blood T cells: a sorted CD56 or NKG2C T cell subset, CD4+ or CD8+ T cells, or bulk PBMC T cells (not recorded which). The receptor was derived from a woman aged 50 to 65 in good health.

CDR3 sequence: CSARDGWAGPSTDTQYF. The chain combines TRBV20-1 with TRBJ2-3; TCRdb's D call of TRBD1 is untestable without DNA. The CDR3 is 17 amino acids. Germline loops: CDR1 DFQATT, CDR2 SNEGSKA (reference sequence).